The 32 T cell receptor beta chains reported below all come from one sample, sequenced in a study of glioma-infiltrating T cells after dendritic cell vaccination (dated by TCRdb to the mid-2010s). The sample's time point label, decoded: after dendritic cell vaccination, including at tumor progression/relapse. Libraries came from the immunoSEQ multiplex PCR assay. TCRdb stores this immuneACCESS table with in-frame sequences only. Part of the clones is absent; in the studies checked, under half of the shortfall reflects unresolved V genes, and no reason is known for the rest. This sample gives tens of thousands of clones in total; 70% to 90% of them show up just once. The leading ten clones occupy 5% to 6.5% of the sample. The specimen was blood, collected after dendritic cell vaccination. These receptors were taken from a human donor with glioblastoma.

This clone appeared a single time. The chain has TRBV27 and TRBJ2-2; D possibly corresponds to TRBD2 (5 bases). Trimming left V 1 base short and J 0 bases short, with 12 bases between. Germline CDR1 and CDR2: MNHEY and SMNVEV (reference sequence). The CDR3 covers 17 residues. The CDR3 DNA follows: TGTGCCAGCAGTTTATACCGGGGAACAACGAACACCGGGGAGCTGTTTTTT. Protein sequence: CASSLYRGTTNTGELFF.

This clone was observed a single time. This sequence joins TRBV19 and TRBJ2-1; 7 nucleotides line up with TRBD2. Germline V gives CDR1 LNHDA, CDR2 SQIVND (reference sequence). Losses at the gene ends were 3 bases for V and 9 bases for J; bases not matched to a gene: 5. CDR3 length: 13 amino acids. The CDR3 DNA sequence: TGTGCCAGTAGTATCTCGACGGGGGGTGAGCAGTTCTTC. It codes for CASSISTGGEQFF.

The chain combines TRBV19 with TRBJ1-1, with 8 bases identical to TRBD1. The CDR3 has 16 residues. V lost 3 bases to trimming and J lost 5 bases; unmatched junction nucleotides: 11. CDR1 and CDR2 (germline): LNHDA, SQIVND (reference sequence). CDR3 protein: CASSMKQGGTWTEAFF. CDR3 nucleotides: TGTGCCAGTAGTATGAAACAGGGGGGTACGTGGACTGAAGCTTTCTTT.

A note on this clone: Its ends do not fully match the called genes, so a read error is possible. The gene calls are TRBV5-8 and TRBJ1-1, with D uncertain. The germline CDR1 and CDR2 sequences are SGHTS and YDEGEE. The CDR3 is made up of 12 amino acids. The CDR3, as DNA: TGTGCCAGCAGCCCTGCTCGATCCGGGTTTGTCTTT. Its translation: CASSPARSGFVF.

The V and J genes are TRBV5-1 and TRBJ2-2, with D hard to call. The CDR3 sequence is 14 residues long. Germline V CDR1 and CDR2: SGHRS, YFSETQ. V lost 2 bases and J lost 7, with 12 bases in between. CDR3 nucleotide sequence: TGCGCCAGCAGCTTCCTGAGTCCTGACGGGGAGCTGTTTTTT. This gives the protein CASSFLSPDGELFF. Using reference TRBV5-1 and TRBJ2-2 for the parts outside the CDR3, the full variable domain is KAGVTQTPRYLIKTRGQQVTLSCSPISGHRSVSWYQQTPGQGLQFLFEYFSETQRNKGNFPGRFSGRQFSNSRSEMNVSTLELGDSALYLCASSFLSPDGELFFGEGSRLTVL.

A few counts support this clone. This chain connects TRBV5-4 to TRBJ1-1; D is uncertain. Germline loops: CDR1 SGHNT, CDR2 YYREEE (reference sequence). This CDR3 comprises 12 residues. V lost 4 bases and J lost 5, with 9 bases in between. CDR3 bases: TGTGCCAGCAGCGTGGGGAGGACTGAAGCTTTCTTT. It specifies CASSVGRTEAFF.

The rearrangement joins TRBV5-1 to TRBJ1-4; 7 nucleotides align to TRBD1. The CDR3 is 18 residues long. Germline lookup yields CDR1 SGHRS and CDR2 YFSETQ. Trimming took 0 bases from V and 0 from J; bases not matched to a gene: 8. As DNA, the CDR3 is TGCGCCAGCAGCTTGGGACAGGGCTCACCCGCAACTAATGAAAAACTGTTTTTT. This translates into CASSLGQGSPATNEKLFF.

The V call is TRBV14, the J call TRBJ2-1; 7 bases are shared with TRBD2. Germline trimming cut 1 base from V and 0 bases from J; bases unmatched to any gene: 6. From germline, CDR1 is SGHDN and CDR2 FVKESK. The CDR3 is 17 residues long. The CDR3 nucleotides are TGTGCCAGCAGCCAAGTGTGGCTAGCGGACTCCTACAATGAGCAGTTCTTC. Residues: CASSQVWLADSYNEQFF.

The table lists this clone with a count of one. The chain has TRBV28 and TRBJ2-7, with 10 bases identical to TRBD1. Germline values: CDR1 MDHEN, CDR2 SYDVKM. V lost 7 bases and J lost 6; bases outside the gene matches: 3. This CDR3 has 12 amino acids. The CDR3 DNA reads TGTGCCAGCATGTGGACAGGGGGCGAGCAGTACTTC. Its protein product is CASMWTGGEQYF.

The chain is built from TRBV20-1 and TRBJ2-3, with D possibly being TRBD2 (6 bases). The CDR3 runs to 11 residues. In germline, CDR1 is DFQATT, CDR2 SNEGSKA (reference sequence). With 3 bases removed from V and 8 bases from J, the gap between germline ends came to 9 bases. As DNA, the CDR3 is TGCAGTGCTAGCGGGAGTTCTACGCAGTATTTT. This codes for CSASGSSTQYF.

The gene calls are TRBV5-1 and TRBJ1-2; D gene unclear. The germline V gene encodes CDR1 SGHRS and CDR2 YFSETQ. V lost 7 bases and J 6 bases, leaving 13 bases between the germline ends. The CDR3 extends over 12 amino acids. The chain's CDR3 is CASSATMDGYTF. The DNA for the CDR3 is TGCGCCAGCTCCGCCACTATGGATGGCTACACCTTC.

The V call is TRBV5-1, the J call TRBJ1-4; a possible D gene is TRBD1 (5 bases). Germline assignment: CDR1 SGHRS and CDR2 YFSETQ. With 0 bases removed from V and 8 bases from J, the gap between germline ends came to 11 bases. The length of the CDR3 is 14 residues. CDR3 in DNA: TGCGCCAGCAGCTTGGCCGGGGGGAGGGAAAAACTGTTTTTT. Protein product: CASSLAGGREKLFF.

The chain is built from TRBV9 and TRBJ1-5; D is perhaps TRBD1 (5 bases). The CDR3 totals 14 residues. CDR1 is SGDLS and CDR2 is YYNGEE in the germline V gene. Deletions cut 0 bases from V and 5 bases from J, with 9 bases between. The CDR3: CASSVDGGDQPQHF. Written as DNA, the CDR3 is TGTGCCAGCAGCGTAGACGGAGGGGATCAGCCCCAGCATTTT.

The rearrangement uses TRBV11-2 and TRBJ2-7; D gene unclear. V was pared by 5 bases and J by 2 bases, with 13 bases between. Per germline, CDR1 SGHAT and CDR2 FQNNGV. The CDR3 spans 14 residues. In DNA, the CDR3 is TGTGCCAGCAGCCGAGTTCGGTCTGCCTACGAGCAGTACTTC. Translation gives CASSRVRSAYEQYF.

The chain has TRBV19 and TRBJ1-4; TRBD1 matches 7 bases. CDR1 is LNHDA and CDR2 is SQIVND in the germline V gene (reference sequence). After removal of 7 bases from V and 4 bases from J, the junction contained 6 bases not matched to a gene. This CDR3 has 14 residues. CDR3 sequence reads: CASTDRAFNEKLFF. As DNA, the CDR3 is TGTGCCAGTACCGACAGGGCTTTTAATGAAAAACTGTTTTTT.

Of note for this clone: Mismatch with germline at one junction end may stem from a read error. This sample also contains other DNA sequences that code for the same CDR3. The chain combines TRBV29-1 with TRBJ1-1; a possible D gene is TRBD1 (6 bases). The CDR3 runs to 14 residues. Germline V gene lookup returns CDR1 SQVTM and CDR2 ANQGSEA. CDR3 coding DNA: TGCAGCGTTGACCGTACAGGGCTGAACACTGAGGCTTTCTTT. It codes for CSVDRTGLNTEAFF.

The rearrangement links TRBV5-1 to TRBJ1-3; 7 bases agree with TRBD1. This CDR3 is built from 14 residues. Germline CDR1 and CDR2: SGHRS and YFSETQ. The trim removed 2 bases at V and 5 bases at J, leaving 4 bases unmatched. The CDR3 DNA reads TGCGCCAGCAGCTTTACAGGGGTCCGAAACACCATATATTTT. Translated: CASSFTGVRNTIYF.

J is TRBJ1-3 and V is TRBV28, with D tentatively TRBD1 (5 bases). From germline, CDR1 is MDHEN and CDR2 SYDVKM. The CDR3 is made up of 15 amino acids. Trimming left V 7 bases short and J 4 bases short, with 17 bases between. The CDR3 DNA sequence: TGTGCCAGCACCCTGGTAGGGGCGCGGGGAAACACCATATATTTT. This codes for CASTLVGARGNTIYF.

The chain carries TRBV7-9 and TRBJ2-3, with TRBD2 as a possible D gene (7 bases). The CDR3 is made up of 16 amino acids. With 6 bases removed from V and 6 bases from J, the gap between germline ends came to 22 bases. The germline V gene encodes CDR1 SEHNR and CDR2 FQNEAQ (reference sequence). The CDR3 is CASRSRLGGGGDTQYF. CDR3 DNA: TGTGCCAGCAGGTCGAGACTAGGAGGGGGAGGGGATACGCAGTATTTT.

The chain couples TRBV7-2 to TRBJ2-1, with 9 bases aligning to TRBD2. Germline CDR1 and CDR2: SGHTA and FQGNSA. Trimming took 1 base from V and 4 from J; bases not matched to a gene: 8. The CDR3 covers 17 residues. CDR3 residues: CASSLGFSGSGYNEQFF. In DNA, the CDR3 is TGTGCCAGCAGCTTAGGTTTTAGCGGGAGCGGATACAATGAGCAGTTCTTC.

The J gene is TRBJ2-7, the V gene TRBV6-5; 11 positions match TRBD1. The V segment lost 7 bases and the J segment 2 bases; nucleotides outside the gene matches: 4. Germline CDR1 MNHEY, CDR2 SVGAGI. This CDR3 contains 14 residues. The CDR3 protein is CASKGTGGTYEQYF. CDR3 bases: TGTGCCAGCAAGGGGACAGGGGGAACCTACGAGCAGTACTTC.

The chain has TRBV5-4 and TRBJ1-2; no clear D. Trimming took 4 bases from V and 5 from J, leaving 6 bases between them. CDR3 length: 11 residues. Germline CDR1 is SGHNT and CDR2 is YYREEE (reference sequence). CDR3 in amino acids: CASSAQYGYTF. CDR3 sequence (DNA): TGTGCCAGCAGCGCACAGTATGGCTACACCTTC. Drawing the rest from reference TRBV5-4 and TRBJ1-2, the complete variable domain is ETGVTQSPTHLIKTRGQQVTLRCSSQSGHNTVSWYQQALGQGPQFIFQYYREEENGRGNFPPRFSGLQFPNYSSELNVNALELDDSALYLCASSAQYGYTFGSGTRLTVV.

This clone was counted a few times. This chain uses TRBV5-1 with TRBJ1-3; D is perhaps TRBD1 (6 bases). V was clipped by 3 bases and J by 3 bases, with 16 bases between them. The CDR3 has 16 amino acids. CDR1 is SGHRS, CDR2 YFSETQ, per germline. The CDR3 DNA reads TGCGCCAGCAGCTCAAGGCCAGGGGCCGATGGAAACACCATATATTTT. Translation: CASSSRPGADGNTIYF. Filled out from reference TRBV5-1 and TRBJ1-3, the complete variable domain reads KAGVTQTPRYLIKTRGQQVTLSCSPISGHRSVSWYQQTPGQGLQFLFEYFSETQRNKGNFPGRFSGRQFSNSRSEMNVSTLELGDSALYLCASSSRPGADGNTIYFGEGSWLTVV.

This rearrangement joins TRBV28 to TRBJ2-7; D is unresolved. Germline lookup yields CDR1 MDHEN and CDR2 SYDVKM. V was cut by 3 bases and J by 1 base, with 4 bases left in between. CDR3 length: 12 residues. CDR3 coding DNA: TGTGCCAGCAGTTTGCTATCCTACGAGCAGTACTTC. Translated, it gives CASSLLSYEQYF.

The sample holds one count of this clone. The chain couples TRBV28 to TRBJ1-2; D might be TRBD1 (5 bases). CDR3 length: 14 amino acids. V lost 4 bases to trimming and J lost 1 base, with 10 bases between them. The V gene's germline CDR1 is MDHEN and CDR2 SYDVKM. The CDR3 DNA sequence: TGTGCCAGCAGTTCCTTAAGGGGTAACTATGGCTACACCTTC. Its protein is CASSSLRGNYGYTF.

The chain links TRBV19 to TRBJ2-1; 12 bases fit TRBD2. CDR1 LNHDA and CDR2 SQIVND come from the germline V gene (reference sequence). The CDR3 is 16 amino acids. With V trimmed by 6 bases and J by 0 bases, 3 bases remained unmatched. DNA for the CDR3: TGTGCCAGTAGACCACTAGCGGGAGGCTCCTACAATGAGCAGTTCTTC. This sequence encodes CASRPLAGGSYNEQFF.

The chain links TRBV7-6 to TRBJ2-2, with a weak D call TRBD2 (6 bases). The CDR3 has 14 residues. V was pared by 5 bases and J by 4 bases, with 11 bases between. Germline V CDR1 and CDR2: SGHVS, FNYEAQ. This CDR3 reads CASSRELGTGELFF. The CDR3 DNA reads TGTGCCAGCAGCCGGGAGTTGGGCACCGGGGAGCTGTTTTTT.

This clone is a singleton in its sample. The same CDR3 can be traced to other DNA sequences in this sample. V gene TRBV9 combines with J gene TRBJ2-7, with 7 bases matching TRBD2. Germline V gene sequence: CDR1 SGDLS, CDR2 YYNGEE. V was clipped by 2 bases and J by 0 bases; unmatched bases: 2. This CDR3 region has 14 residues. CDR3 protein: CASSVGLDSYEQYF. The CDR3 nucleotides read TGTGCCAGCAGCGTCGGACTAGACTCCTACGAGCAGTACTTC.

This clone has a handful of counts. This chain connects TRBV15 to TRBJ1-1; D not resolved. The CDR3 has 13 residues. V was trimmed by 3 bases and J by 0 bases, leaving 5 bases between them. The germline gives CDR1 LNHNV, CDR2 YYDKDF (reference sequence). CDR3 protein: CATSRTLNTEAFF. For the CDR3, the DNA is TGTGCCACCAGCAGGACATTGAACACTGAAGCTTTCTTT. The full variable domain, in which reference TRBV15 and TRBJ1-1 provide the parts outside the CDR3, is DAMVIQNPRYQVTQFGKPVTLSCSQTLNHNVMYWYQQKSSQAPKLLFHYYDKDFNNEADTPDNFQSRRPNTSFCFLDIRSPGLGDTAMYLCATSRTLNTEAFFGQGTRLTVV.

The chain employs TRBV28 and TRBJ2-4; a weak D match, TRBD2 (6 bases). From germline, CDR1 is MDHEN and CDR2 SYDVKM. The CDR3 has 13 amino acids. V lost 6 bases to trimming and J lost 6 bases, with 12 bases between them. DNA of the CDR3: TGTGCCAGCAGCGGGAGACCTGGAAACATTCAGTACTTC. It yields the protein CASSGRPGNIQYF.

CDR3 nucleotide sequence: TGTGCCAGCAGCAAAATTTCCAGGGTTTGCGCTGAAGCTTTCTTT. Translated, it gives CASSKISRVCAEAFF. The chain uses TRBV21-1 and TRBJ1-1; TRBD1 was called by the table and not checked on the DNA. TRBV21-1 is an annotated pseudogene. The CDR3 is made up of 15 amino acids.

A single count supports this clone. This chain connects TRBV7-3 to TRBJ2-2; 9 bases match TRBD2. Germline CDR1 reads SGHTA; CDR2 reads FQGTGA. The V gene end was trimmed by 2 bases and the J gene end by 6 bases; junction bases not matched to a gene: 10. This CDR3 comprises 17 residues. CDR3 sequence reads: CASSLVGGSGSPGELFF. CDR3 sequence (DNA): TGTGCCAGCAGCTTAGTAGGTGGTAGCGGGAGTCCCGGGGAGCTGTTTTTT. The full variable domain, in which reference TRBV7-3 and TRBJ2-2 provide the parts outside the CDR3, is GAGVSQTPSNKVTEKGKYVELRCDPISGHTALYWYRQSLGQGPEFLIYFQGTGAADDSGLPNDRFFAVRPEGSVSTLKIQRTERGDSAVYLCASSLVGGSGSPGELFFGEGSRLTVL.